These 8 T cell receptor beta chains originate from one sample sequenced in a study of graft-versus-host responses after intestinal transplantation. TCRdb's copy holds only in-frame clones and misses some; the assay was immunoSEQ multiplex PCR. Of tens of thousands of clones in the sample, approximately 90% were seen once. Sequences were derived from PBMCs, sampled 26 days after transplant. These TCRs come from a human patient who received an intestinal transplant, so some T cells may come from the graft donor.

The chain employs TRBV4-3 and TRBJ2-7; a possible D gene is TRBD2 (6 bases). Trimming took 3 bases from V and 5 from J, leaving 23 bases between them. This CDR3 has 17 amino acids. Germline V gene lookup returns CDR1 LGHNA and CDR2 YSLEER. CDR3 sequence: CASSHSTAGLEVHEQYV. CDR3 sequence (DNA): TGCGCCAGCAGCCATTCAACCGCGGGACTTGAGGTTCACGAGCAGTACGTC.

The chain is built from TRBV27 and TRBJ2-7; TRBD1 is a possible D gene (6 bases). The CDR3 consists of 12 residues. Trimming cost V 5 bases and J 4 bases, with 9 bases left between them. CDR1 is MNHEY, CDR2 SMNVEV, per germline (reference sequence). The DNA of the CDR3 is TGTGCCAGCAGTACCCAGGGGTACGAGCAGTACTTC. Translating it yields CASSTQGYEQYF.

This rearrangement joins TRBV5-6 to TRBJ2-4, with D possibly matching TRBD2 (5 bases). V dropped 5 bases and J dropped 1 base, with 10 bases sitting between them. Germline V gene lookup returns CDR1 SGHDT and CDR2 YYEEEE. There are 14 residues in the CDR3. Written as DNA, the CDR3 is TGTGCCAGCAGACGGGGTGGGGCCAAAAACATTCAGTACTTC. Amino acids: CASRRGGAKNIQYF.

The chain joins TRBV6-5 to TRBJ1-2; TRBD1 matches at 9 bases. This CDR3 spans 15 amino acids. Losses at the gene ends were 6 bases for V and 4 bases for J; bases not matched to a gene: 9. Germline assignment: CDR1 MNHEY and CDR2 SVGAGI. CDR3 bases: TGTGCCAGCAGCGCGACGCCGGGACAGGGCTATGGCTACACCTTC. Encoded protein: CASSATPGQGYGYTF.

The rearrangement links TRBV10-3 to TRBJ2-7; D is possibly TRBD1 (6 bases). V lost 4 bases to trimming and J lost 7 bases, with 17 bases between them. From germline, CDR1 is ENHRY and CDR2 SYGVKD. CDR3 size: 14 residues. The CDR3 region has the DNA TGTGCCATCAGTGGAGTCCGTGACGGGACAGAGCAGTACTTC. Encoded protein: CAISGVRDGTEQYF.

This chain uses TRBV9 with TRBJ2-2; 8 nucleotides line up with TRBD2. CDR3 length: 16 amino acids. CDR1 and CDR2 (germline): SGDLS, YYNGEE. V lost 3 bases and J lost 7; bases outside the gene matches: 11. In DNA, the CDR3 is TGTGCCAGCAGCGCCCCAGGCGCGGGAGGTGGCGGGGAGCTGTTTTTT. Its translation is CASSAPGAGGGGELFF.

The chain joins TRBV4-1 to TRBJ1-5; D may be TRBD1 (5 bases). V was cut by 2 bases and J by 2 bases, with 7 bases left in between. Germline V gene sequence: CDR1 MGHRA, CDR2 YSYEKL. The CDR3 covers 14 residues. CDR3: CASSQIQGNQPQHF. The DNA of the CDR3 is TGCGCCAGCAGCCAAATACAGGGCAATCAGCCCCAGCATTTT.

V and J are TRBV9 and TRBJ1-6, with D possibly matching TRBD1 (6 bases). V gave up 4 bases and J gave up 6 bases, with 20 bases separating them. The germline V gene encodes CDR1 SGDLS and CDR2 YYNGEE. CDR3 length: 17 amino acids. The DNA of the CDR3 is TGTGCCAGCAGCCATTCAAAGGACAGAGGAAGTAATTCACCCCTCCACTTT. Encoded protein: CASSHSKDRGSNSPLHF.